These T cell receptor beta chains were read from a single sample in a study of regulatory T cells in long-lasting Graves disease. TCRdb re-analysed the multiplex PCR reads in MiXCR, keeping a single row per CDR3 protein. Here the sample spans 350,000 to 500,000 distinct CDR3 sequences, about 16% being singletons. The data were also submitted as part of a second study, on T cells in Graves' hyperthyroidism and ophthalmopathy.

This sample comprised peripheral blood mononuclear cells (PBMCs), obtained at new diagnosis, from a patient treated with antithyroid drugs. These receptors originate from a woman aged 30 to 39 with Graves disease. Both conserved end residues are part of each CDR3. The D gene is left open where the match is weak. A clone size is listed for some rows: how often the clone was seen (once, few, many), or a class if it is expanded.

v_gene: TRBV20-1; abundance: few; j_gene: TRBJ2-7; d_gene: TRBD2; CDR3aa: CSARTAAASGSYEQYF; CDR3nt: TGCAGTGCTAGAACCGCGGCGGCTAGCGGCTCCTACGAGCAGTACTTC
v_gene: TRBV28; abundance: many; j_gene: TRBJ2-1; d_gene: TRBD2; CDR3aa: CASSSLAGSPLEQFF; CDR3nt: TGTGCCAGCAGTTCCCTAGCGGGATCCCCATTGGAGCAGTTCTTC
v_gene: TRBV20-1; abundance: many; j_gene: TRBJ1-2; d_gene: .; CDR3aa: CSARDYRTATNYGYTF; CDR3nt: TGCAGTGCTAGAGATTATCGGACGGCCACGAACTATGGCTACACCTTC
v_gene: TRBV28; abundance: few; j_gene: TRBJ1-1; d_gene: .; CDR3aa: CASSSGTPIEAFF; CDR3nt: TGTGCCAGCAGCAGCGGGACGCCCATTGAAGCTTTCTTT
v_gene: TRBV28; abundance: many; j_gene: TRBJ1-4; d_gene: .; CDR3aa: CASSPVGRSEKLFF; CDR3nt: TGTGCCAGCAGTCCCGTGGGCAGGAGTGAAAAACTGTTTTTT
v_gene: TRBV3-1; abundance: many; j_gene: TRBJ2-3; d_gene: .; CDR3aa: CASSKDGGPARDTQYF; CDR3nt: TGTGCCAGCAGCAAAGACGGAGGCCCGGCCCGGGATACGCAGTATTTT
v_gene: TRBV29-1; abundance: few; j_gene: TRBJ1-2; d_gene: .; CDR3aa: CSVEDEPYGYTF; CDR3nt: TGCAGCGTTGAAGATGAACCCTATGGCTACACCTTC
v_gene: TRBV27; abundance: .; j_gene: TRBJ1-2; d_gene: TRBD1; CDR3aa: CASWDRGREGYTF; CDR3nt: TGTGCCAGCTGGGACAGGGGGCGCGAAGGCTACACCTTC
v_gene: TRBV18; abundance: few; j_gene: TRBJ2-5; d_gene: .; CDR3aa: CASSPFFTTRPLQETQYF; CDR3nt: TGTGCCAGCTCACCTTTCTTTACGACTAGGCCTCTCCAAGAGACCCAGTACTTC
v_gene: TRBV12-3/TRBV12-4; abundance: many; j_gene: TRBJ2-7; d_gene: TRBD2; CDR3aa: CASTHSGRANEQYF; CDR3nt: TGTGCCAGCACCCATAGCGGGAGGGCCAACGAGCAGTACTTC
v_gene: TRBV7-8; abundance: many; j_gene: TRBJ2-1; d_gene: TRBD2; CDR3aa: CASSLRLAGVDEQFF; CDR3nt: TGTGCCAGCAGCTTGAGACTAGCGGGAGTGGACGAGCAGTTCTTC
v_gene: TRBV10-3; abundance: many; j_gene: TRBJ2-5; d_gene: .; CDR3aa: CAISARGSTQYF; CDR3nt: TGTGCCATCAGTGCTCGAGGTTCGACCCAGTACTTC
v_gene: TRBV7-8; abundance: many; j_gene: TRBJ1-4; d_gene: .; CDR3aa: CASSLLRGGEKLFF; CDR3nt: TGTGCCAGCAGCTTATTACGGGGAGGTGAAAAACTGTTTTTT
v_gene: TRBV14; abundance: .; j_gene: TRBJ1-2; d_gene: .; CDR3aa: CASSQRTNYGYTF; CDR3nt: TGTGCCAGCAGCCAACGGACTAACTATGGCTACACCTTC
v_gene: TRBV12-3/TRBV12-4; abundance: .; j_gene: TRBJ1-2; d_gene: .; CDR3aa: CASSFSRGAGYGYTF; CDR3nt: TGTGCCAGCAGTTTCTCTCGGGGGGCAGGATATGGCTACACCTTC
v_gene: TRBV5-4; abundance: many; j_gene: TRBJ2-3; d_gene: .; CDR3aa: CASSLPGTGGTDTQYF; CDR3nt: TGTGCCAGCAGCTTGCCGGGTACAGGAGGCACAGATACGCAGTATTTT
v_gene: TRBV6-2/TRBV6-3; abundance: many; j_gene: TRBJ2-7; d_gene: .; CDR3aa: CASSFPVRPQYF; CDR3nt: TGTGCCAGCAGTTTCCCCGTACGGCCGCAGTACTTC
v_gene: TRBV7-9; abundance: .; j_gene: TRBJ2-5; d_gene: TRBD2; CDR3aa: CASRTGLAGETQYF; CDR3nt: TGTGCCAGCAGGACTGGGTTAGCGGGAGAGACCCAGTACTTC
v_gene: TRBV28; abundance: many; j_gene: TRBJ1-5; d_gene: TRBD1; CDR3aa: CASRRGFGQPQHF; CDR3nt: TGTGCCAGCCGCAGGGGGTTCGGGCAGCCCCAGCATTTT
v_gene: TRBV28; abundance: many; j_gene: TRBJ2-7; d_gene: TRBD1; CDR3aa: CASSNRDRDHREQYF; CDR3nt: TGTGCCAGCAGTAACCGGGACAGGGACCATAGAGAGCAGTACTTC
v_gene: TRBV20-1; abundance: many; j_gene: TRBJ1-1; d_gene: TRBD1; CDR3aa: CSARDDDRADTEAFF; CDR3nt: TGCAGTGCTAGAGATGATGACAGGGCGGACACTGAAGCTTTCTTT
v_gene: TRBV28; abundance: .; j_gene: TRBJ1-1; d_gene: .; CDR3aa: CASSLSGVRKAFF; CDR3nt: TGTGCCAGCAGTTTATCAGGGGTCAGGAAAGCTTTCTTT
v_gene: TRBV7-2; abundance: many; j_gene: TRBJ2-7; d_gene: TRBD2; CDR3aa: CASRRELAVYEQYF; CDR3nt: TGTGCCAGCAGGAGAGAACTAGCGGTCTACGAGCAGTACTTC
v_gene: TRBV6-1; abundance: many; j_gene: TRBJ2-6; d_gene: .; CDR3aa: CASSRPHSAGANVLTF; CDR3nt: TGTGCCAGCAGTCGCCCCCACAGCGCTGGGGCCAACGTCCTGACTTTC
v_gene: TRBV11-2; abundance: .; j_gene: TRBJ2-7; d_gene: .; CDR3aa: CASSLWKSYEQYF; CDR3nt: TGTGCCAGCAGCTTATGGAAATCCTACGAGCAGTACTTC
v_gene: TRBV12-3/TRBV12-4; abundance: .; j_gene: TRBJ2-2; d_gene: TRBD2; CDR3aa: CASSLTGLAGRTGELFF; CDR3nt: TGTGCCAGCAGTTTAACGGGGCTAGCGGGAAGAACCGGGGAGCTGTTTTTT
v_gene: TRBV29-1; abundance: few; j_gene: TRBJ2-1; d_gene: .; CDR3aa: CSAEESESSYNEQFF; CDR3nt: TGCAGCGCCGAGGAGAGCGAGAGCTCCTACAATGAGCAGTTCTTC
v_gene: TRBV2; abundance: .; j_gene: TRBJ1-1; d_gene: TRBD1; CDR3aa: CASSGTRQGLTEAFF; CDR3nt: TGTGCCAGCAGTGGGACGAGACAGGGCCTCACTGAAGCTTTCTTT
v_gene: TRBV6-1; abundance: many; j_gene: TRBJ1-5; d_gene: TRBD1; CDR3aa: CASRPGTGANQPQHF; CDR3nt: TGTGCCAGCAGACCCGGGACAGGGGCGAATCAGCCCCAGCATTTT
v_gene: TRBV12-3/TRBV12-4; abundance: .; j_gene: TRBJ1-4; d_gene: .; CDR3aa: CASNAFRGEKLFF; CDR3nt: TGTGCCAGCAACGCCTTTCGGGGTGAAAAACTGTTTTTT
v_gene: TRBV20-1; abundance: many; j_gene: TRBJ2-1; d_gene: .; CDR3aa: CSAPWLAGYNEQFF; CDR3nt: TGCAGTGCTCCTTGGCTAGCCGGTTACAATGAGCAGTTCTTC
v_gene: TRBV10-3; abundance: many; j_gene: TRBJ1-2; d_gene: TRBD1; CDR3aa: CAISESPRARGDYTF; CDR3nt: TGTGCCATCAGTGAGTCGCCTCGGGCCAGGGGGGACTACACCTTC
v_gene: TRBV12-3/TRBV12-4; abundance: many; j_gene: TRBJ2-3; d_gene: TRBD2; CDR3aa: CASSGRGGTDTQYF; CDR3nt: TGTGCCAGTAGCGGGAGAGGGGGCACAGATACGCAGTATTTT
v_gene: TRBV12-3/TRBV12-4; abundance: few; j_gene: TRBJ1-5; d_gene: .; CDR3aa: CASSSRAREPQHF; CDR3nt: TGTGCCAGCAGCAGCCGGGCCCGGGAACCCCAGCATTTT
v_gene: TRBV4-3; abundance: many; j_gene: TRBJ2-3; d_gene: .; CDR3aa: CASSQERRQADTQYF; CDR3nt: TGCGCCAGCAGCCAAGAAAGGCGTCAGGCAGATACGCAGTATTTT
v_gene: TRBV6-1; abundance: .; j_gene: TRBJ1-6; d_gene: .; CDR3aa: CASRRGADAHYNSPLHF; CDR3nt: TGTGCCAGCAGGCGGGGGGCCGACGCCCATTATAATTCACCCCTCCACTTT
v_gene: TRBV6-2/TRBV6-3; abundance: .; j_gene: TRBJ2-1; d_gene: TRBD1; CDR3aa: CASRYAFFQGEDEQLF; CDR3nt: TGTGCCAGTAGGTACGCTTTCTTCCAGGGGGAAGATGAGCAGCTCTTC
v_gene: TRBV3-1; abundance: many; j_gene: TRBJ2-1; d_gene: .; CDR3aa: CASSQDLGPRFF; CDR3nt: TGTGCCAGCAGCCAAGATCTCGGTCCGAGGTTCTTC
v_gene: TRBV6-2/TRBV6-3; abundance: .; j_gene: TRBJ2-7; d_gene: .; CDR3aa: CASSYLGKAPYEQYF; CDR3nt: TGTGCCAGCAGTTACCTCGGGAAAGCGCCCTACGAGCAGTACTTC
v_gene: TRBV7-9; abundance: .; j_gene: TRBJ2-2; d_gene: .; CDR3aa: CASSLVLFTGAEGNTGELFF; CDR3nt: TGTGCCAGCAGCTTAGTCCTCTTTACCGGGGCCGAGGGGAACACCGGGGAGCTGTTTTTT
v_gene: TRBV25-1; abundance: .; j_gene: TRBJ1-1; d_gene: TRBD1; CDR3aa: CASSDPRDRGTEAFF; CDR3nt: TGTGCCAGCAGCGACCCACGGGACAGGGGGACTGAAGCTTTCTTT
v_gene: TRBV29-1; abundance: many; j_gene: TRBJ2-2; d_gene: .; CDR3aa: CSVVRSPNTGELFF; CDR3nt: TGCAGCGTTGTAAGGTCACCGAACACCGGGGAGCTGTTTTTT
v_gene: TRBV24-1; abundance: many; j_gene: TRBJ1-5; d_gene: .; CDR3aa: CATSVGGTRQPQHF; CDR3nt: TGTGCCACCAGTGTAGGTGGGACGAGACAGCCCCAGCATTTT
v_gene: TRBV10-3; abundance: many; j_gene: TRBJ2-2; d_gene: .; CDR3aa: CAIRTSTGELFF; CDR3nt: TGTGCCATCAGGACGAGCACCGGGGAGCTGTTTTTT
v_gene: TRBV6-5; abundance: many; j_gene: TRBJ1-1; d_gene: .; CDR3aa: CASSYLKGWVTEAFF; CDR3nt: TGTGCCAGCAGTTACCTCAAGGGGTGGGTTACTGAAGCTTTCTTT
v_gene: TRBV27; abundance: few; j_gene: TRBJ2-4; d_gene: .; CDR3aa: CASSLWGEAKNIQYF; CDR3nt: TGTGCCAGCAGTTTGTGGGGGGAGGCCAAAAACATTCAGTACTTC
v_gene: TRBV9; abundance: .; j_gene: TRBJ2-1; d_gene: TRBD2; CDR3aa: CASSGLAGARSGNEQFF; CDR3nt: TGTGCCAGCAGCGGACTAGCGGGAGCTAGGTCTGGCAATGAGCAGTTCTTC